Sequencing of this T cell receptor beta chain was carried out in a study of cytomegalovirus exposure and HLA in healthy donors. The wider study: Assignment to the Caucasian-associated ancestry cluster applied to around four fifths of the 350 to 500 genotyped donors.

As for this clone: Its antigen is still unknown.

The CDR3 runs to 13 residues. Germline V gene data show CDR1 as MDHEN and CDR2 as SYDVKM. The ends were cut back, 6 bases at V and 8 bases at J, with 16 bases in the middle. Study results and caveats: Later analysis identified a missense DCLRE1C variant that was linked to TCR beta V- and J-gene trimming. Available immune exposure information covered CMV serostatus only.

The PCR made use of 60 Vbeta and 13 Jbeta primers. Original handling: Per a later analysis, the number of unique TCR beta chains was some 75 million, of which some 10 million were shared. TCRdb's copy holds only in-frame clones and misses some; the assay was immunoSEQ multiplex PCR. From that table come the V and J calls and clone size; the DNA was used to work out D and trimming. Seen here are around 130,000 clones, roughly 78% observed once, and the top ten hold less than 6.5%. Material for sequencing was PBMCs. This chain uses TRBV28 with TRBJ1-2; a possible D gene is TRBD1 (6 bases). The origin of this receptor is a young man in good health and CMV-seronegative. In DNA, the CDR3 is TGTGCCAGCAGGGGCGGGGGGGCACGGGGCTACACCTTC. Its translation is CASRGGGARGYTF.